This T cell receptor beta chain is from a study of blood T cell repertoires in COVID-19. Study overall: Both acute and convalescent COVID-19 samples were obtained from the United States, Italy and Spain. PBMCs, B-cell-depleted T cells, or T cells provided the cDNA or gDNA that made up the material.

V shed 3 bases and J shed 0 bases, with 6 bases lying between them. Germline CDR1 and CDR2: MNHEY and SVGEGT. This CDR3 is built from 13 residues. Per the study methods: Quantification of nucleated cells was approximated via reference gene primer amplification. Method: immunoSEQ multiplex PCR; TCRdb's copy keeps in-frame clones and lacks some. D and trimming come from the DNA, and the V and J calls and clone size come from that table. The sample contains about 150,000 clones, about four fifths of which appear only once. The source of this sequence is a woman aged 70 to 79 who had recovered from COVID-19. The sequenced sample consisted of peripheral blood. J is TRBJ2-7 and V is TRBV6-2 or TRBV6-3; the D gene is possibly TRBD1 (5 bases). The CDR3 loop reads CASSYGASYEQYF. DNA for the CDR3: TGTGCCAGCAGTTATGGGGCCTCCTACGAGCAGTACTTC.